The entry below gives a single T cell receptor beta chain sequence along with its context. The data were taken from a study of blood T cell repertoires in COVID-19. On the study more broadly: The analysed material was cDNA or gDNA that came from T cells, B-cell-depleted T cells, or PBMCs.

Repertoires were generated with immunoSEQ multiplex PCR, while TCRdb's copy carries only in-frame clones and drops some. The sample records roughly 150,000 clones, around 87% being singletons. The CDR3 length is 14 residues. Trimming removed 1 base at V and 4 bases at J, with 10 bases between. Germline V gene data show CDR1 as LGHDT and CDR2 as YNNKEL (reference sequence). The source is a woman in her 70s with COVID-19, enrolled during active disease. The J gene is TRBJ1-2, the V gene TRBV3-1 (or the pseudogene TRBV3-2), with D uncertain. Sequencing was performed on peripheral blood. CDR3 protein: CASSQAAEGYGYTF. CDR3 nucleotide sequence: TGTGCCAGCAGCCAAGCGGCAGAGGGCTATGGCTACACCTTC.